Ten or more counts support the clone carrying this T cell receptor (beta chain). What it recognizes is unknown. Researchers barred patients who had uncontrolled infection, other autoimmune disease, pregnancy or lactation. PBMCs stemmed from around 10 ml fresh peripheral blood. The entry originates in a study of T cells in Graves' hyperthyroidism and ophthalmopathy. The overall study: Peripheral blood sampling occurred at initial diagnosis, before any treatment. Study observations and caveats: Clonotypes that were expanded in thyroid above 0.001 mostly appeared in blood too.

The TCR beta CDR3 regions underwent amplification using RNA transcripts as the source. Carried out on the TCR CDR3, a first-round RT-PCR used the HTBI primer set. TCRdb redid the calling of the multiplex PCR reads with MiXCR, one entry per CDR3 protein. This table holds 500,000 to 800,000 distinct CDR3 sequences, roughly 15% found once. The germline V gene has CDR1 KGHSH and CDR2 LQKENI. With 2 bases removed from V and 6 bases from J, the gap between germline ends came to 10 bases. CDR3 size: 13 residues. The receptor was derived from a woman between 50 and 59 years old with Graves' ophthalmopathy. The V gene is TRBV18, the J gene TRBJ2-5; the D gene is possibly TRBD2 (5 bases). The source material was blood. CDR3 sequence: CASSPSSSQTQYF. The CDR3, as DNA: TGTGCCAGCTCACCATCTAGCTCCCAGACCCAGTACTTC.